The subject of this entry is one T cell receptor beta chain. The entry originates in a study of OX40 agonist ivuxolimab in advanced cancers. TCRdb keeps only in-frame clones here, not all; method: immunoSEQ multiplex PCR. Found here are under 100,000 clones, 81% of them singletons; the top ten hold about 4.9%. V lost 7 bases to trimming and J lost 11 bases, with 18 bases between them. CDR3 length: 13 amino acids. Germline V gene lookup returns CDR1 MNHEY and CDR2 SVGAGI. Researchers took blood at baseline, on cycle 4 day 1, and on cycle 7 day 1. The material sequenced was CD4+ or CD8+ T cells sorted from blood, taken in a trial of the OX40 agonist ivuxolimab. The rearrangement uses TRBV6-5 and TRBJ1-5; TRBD1 might be the D (5 bases). The TCR was taken from an adult with an advanced solid tumor such as melanoma, head and neck, liver or kidney cancer. DNA of the CDR3: TGTGCCAGCAAGACAGCCTTATCAGGCGCCCAGCATTTT. As protein: CASKTALSGAQHF.